Each of the 16 T cell receptor beta chains below was sequenced from the same sample in a study of blood T cell repertoires in COVID-19. Clones were sequenced by immunoSEQ multiplex PCR, and TCRdb holds only the in-frame ones, with some missing. Of 11,000 to 15,000 clones in the sample, roughly 87% are singletons; the top ten hold 8.1%. The sequenced material came from peripheral blood. The receptors come from a human donor in a cohort sampled during active COVID-19.

The V call is TRBV20-1, the J call TRBJ2-1; TRBD2 aligns across 9 bases. The V segment lost 3 bases and the J segment 3 bases; nucleotides outside the gene matches: 3. Per germline, CDR1 DFQATT and CDR2 SNEGSKA (reference sequence). The CDR3 covers 14 residues. The CDR3: CSASGSGSYNEQFF. The CDR3 DNA follows: TGCAGTGCTAGTGGTAGCGGGAGCTACAATGAGCAGTTCTTC.

The chain employs TRBV7-9 and TRBJ2-7; possibly TRBD2 for D (6 bases). Trimming left V 6 bases short and J 3 bases short, with 15 bases between. Germline V gene sequence: CDR1 SEHNR, CDR2 FQNEAQ (reference sequence). The CDR3 length is 14 residues. CDR3 sequence (DNA): TGTGCCAGCAGTGCGGGGTGGGGTATCTACGAGCAGTACTTC. Translating gives CASSAGWGIYEQYF.

This chain links TRBV28 with TRBJ1-5; D unclear. The germline V gene has CDR1 MDHEN and CDR2 SYDVKM. The CDR3 runs to 16 residues. V shed 2 bases and J shed 2 bases, with 13 bases lying between them. As DNA, the CDR3 is TGTGCCAGCAGTTTAACCCCTTCCGGTGGCAATCAGCCCCAGCATTTT. Amino acid sequence: CASSLTPSGGNQPQHF.

The chain links TRBV30 to TRBJ1-2; 8 positions agree with TRBD1. The junction had 4 bases not matched to a gene; V was cut back by 4 bases and J by 6 bases. This CDR3 spans 12 amino acids. Germline CDR1 GTSNPN, CDR2 SVGIG (reference sequence). CDR3 sequence reads: CAWKGTGNGYTF. The CDR3 DNA reads TGTGCCTGGAAAGGGACAGGAAATGGCTACACCTTC.

This chain connects TRBV2 to TRBJ1-1; maybe TRBD1 (6 bases). This CDR3 has 15 residues. Trimming stripped 3 bases from V and 2 bases from J, with 13 bases between. The germline gives CDR1 SNHLY, CDR2 FYNNEI. CDR3 protein: CASSDPPTGNTEAFF. The CDR3 DNA sequence: TGTGCCAGCAGTGACCCGCCGACAGGCAACACTGAAGCTTTCTTT.

The V and J genes are TRBV11-2 and TRBJ2-1; 10 positions agree with TRBD2. The V and J ends lost 0 bases and 15 bases, in that order; junction bases with no gene match: 2. This CDR3 comprises 12 residues. Germline V gene data show CDR1 as SGHAT and CDR2 as FQNNGV. The CDR3 loop reads CASSLDTSGAFF. In nucleotides, the CDR3 is TGTGCCAGCAGCTTAGATACTAGCGGGGCGTTCTTC.

The chain carries TRBV19 and TRBJ2-5; 9 nucleotides line up with TRBD1. The length of the CDR3 is 15 residues. The germline CDR1 and CDR2 sequences are LNHDA and SQIVND (reference sequence). The V gene end was trimmed by 5 bases and the J gene end by 5 bases; junction bases not matched to a gene: 9. The CDR3 sequence is CASSEAGTGKETQYF. Written as DNA, the CDR3 is TGTGCCAGTAGTGAAGCCGGGACAGGGAAGGAGACCCAGTACTTC. Combining the CDR3 with reference TRBV19 and TRBJ2-5 gives the whole variable domain DGGITQSPKYLFRKEGQNVTLSCEQNLNHDAMYWYRQDPGQGLRLIYYSQIVNDFQKGDIAEGYSVSREKKESFPLTVTSAQKNPTAFYLCASSEAGTGKETQYFGPGTRLLVL.

This clone occurred once. The chain has TRBV7-9 and TRBJ2-1; no reliable D call. Germline lookup yields CDR1 SEHNR and CDR2 FQNEAQ (reference sequence). V lost 1 base and J 2 bases, leaving 6 bases between the germline ends. The CDR3 runs 14 residues. The chain's CDR3 is CASSLGTTYNEQFF. DNA of the CDR3: TGTGCCAGCAGCTTAGGCACTACCTACAATGAGCAGTTCTTC.

This clone was detected only once. The rearrangement links TRBV6-2 or TRBV6-3 to TRBJ1-5; D gene unclear. In germline, CDR1 is MNHEY, CDR2 SVGEGT. V was shortened by 0 bases and J by 4 bases, with 10 bases between the two germline ends. This CDR3 spans 15 amino acids. The CDR3 DNA follows: TGTGCCAGCAGTTACTCGATAGTTGGTAATCAGCCCCAGCATTTT. This codes for CASSYSIVGNQPQHF.

The gene calls are TRBV7-2 and TRBJ1-3, with TRBD1 matching over 7 bases. The CDR3 runs to 14 residues. With V trimmed by 1 base and J by 10 bases, 7 bases remained unmatched. The germline V gene encodes CDR1 SGHTA and CDR2 FQGNSA. DNA of the CDR3: TGTGCCAGCAGCTTAGGCCAGGGGGGCGTTACCATATATTTT. Encoded protein: CASSLGQGGVTIYF.

The chain links TRBV5-1 to TRBJ2-3, with TRBD1 identical over 7 bases. The V segment lost 7 bases and the J segment 1 base; nucleotides outside the gene matches: 9. The CDR3 has 15 residues. Germline assignment: CDR1 SGHRS and CDR2 YFSETQ. CDR3: CASLKQGMGTDTQYF. The CDR3, as DNA: TGCGCCAGCTTGAAACAGGGGATGGGCACAGATACGCAGTATTTT.

The gene calls are TRBV24-1 and TRBJ2-2; 9 nucleotides match TRBD1. V lost 9 bases to trimming and J lost 7 bases; unmatched junction nucleotides: 8. Germline V CDR1 and CDR2: KGHDR, SFDVKD. The CDR3 loop spans 14 amino acids. The CDR3 nucleotides are TGTGCCACCCTCGGGACAGGGTCAGGCGGGGAGCTGTTTTTT. It translates to CATLGTGSGGELFF.

The V and J genes are TRBV18 and TRBJ1-1; TRBD1 is a possible D gene (5 bases). Germline loops: CDR1 KGHSH, CDR2 LQKENI. Trimming left V 2 bases short and J 1 base short, with 20 bases between. The CDR3 is 18 amino acids. As DNA, the CDR3 is TGTGCCAGCTCACCAGAGCGGTGGGGCAGGGAGGGGAACACTGAAGCTTTCTTT. Protein sequence: CASSPERWGREGNTEAFF.

This chain uses TRBV5-5 with TRBJ2-2; D perhaps matches TRBD1 (6 bases). The CDR3 sequence is 16 residues long. V gave up 2 bases and J gave up 4 bases, with 15 bases separating them. The V gene's germline CDR1 is SGHKS and CDR2 YYEKEE (reference sequence). The CDR3 loop reads CASSFGWGQGTGELFF. In nucleotides, the CDR3 is TGTGCCAGCAGCTTTGGGTGGGGGCAGGGCACCGGGGAGCTGTTTTTT.

The V and J genes are TRBV5-1 and TRBJ2-7; TRBD2 matches at 8 bases. V lost 4 bases and J lost 1; bases outside the gene matches: 13. This CDR3 has 17 residues. Germline V gene sequence: CDR1 SGHRS, CDR2 YFSETQ. CDR3 amino acids: CASSPAPPGLDSYEQYF. Here the CDR3 DNA reads TGCGCCAGCAGCCCGGCCCCACCGGGACTAGATTCCTACGAGCAGTACTTC.

The chain carries TRBV28 and TRBJ2-7, with 7 bases fitting TRBD1. CDR3 length: 16 residues. With 6 bases clipped from V and 4 bases from J, the junction kept 15 bases outside the gene matches. Germline CDR1 MDHEN, CDR2 SYDVKM. The CDR3 DNA is TGTGCCAGCAGCTCCGGGACAGCCAGGATGAGGTACGAGCAGTACTTC. Amino acid sequence: CASSSGTARMRYEQYF.